This T cell receptor beta chain was profiled in a study of blood T cell repertoires in COVID-19. Study context: Samples came from the United States, Italy and Spain, spanning acute and convalescent COVID-19. The analysed material was cDNA or gDNA that came from T cells, B-cell-depleted T cells, or PBMCs.

In the authors' workflow: Estimation of nucleated cell counts was performed using reference gene primer amplification. The table came from immunoSEQ multiplex PCR; TCRdb's copy has only in-frame clones and leaves some out. That table supplies the V and J calls and clone size; D and trimming were determined from the DNA. The sample holds about 170,000 clones; around four fifths are singletons and the top ten take roughly 8%. Germline-derived CDR1 and CDR2 are ENHRY and SYGVKD. This CDR3 region has 14 residues. The V and J ends lost 8 bases and 7 bases, in that order; junction bases with no gene match: 11.

The sequenced sample was peripheral blood. The clonotype was recovered from a man aged 40-55 years who had recovered from COVID-19. The chain recombines TRBV10-3 with TRBJ2-7; the match to TRBD1 covers 10 bases. In DNA form, the CDR3 reads TGTGCCATCGACGGGGACAGGGGTTACGGGGAGCAGTACTTC. Protein: CAIDGDRGYGEQYF.